These 32 T cell receptor beta chains were sequenced from one sample in a study of shared clonotypes between healthy human individuals. Repertoires were generated with immunoSEQ multiplex PCR, while TCRdb's copy carries only in-frame clones and drops some. Altogether over a million clones are present, roughly 96% being singletons, with the ten largest covering over 1%. The material sequenced was naive CD4+ T cells sorted from blood. The subset denotes: CD45RA+ positively selected. Source of these receptors: a man aged 30 to 39 in good health.

This chain joins TRBV2 and TRBJ2-1, with D possibly called TRBD1 or TRBD2 (5 bases each). The length of the CDR3 is 18 residues. V shed 8 bases and J shed 3 bases, with 26 bases lying between them. Germline V gene sequence: CDR1 SNHLY, CDR2 FYNNEI. The CDR3 nucleotides read TGTGCCAGCCGGGTCGGGGCGAGCGCGAGAGTAAACTACAATGAGCAGTTCTTC. Its protein is CASRVGASARVNYNEQFF.

This clone was seen once. The CDR3 sequence: CASNLDLSTDTQYF. The CDR3 DNA is TGTGCCAGCAACCTAGACTTAAGCACAGATACGCAGTATTTT. This sequence joins TRBV9 and TRBJ2-3, with no clear D. V lost 6 bases, J lost 0 bases, and 11 bases lay in between. Germline loops: CDR1 SGDLS, CDR2 YYNGEE. The CDR3 sequence is 14 residues long.

The V and J genes are TRBV5-1 and TRBJ2-7; no definite D call. This CDR3 has 14 residues. V lost 2 bases to trimming and J lost 2 bases, with 11 bases between them. Germline V lookup: CDR1 SGHRS, CDR2 YFSETQ. CDR3 region: CASSFGRSAYEQYF. In DNA form, the CDR3 reads TGCGCCAGCAGCTTCGGGCGTAGTGCCTACGAGCAGTACTTC.

This chain uses TRBV11-3 with TRBJ2-1; 8 bases map to TRBD1. CDR1 is SGHNT, CDR2 YENEEA, per germline. The CDR3 totals 17 residues. J lost 2 bases, V lost 1 base, and 7 bases had no gene match. The CDR3 sequence is CASSLVHGTGTYNEQFF. CDR3 coding DNA: TGTGCCAGCAGCTTAGTACACGGGACAGGAACCTACAATGAGCAGTTCTTC.

The chain couples TRBV5-4 to TRBJ2-3, with TRBD1 as a possible D gene (5 bases). CDR3 length: 14 residues. CDR1 SGHNT and CDR2 YYREEE come from the germline V gene (reference sequence). The germline V and J ends were trimmed by 2 bases and 4 bases, with 11 bases remaining between them. The CDR3 reads CASSFARVADTQYF. In DNA, the CDR3 is TGTGCCAGCAGCTTCGCCAGGGTGGCAGATACGCAGTATTTT.

V and J are TRBV5-1 and TRBJ2-3; 11 nucleotides line up with TRBD1. V shed 4 bases and J 1 base; nucleotides not matched to a gene: 14. Germline CDR1 reads SGHRS; CDR2 reads YFSETQ. The CDR3 is 19 residues long. The CDR3 sequence: CASSQTPGTGGSRTDTQYF. The CDR3 DNA sequence: TGCGCCAGCAGCCAAACCCCCGGGACAGGGGGTTCCCGCACAGATACGCAGTATTTT. Based on the CDR3 plus reference TRBV5-1 and TRBJ2-3, the full variable domain is KAGVTQTPRYLIKTRGQQVTLSCSPISGHRSVSWYQQTPGQGLQFLFEYFSETQRNKGNFPGRFSGRQFSNSRSEMNVSTLELGDSALYLCASSQTPGTGGSRTDTQYFGPGTRLTVL.

V is TRBV7-8 and J is TRBJ2-5; 8 nucleotides line up with TRBD1. This CDR3 comprises 14 residues. CDR1 is SGHVS, CDR2 FQNEAQ, per germline. J gave up 5 bases and V 4 bases, and 6 bases lay outside the gene matches. The CDR3 sequence: CASSSAGGGETQYF. CDR3 nucleotides: TGTGCCAGCAGCTCCGCAGGGGGCGGGGAGACCCAGTACTTC.

This clone has only one observation. The gene calls are TRBV9 and TRBJ2-1; TRBD2 matches at 8 bases. The V and J ends lost 0 bases and 6 bases, in that order; junction bases with no gene match: 11. CDR1 is SGDLS and CDR2 is YYNGEE in the germline V gene. The CDR3 length is 17 residues. DNA of the CDR3: TGTGCCAGCAGCGTAGTAGCAGCGGGAGATCGGGCCAATGAGCAGTTCTTC. Translated: CASSVVAAGDRANEQFF.

The chain carries TRBV10-2 and TRBJ2-1, with 11 bases that match TRBD2. The CDR3 is 16 residues long. With V trimmed by 6 bases and J by 1 base, 5 bases remained unmatched. Germline CDR1 is WSHSY and CDR2 is SAAADI. The CDR3 DNA follows: TGCGCCAGCAGCGAGACTAGCGGGATTTCCTACAATGAGCAGTTCTTC. Amino acids: CASSETSGISYNEQFF.

This clone occurred once. V is TRBV7-8 and J is TRBJ1-1; D is possibly TRBD1 (6 bases). Germline CDR1 and CDR2: SGHVS and FQNEAQ. The CDR3 covers 12 residues. The germline V and J ends were trimmed by 1 base and 9 bases, with 9 bases remaining between them. CDR3 DNA: TGTGCCAGCAGCTTAGGGACAGATAAAGCTTTCTTT. Amino acid sequence: CASSLGTDKAFF.

The chain combines TRBV5-1 with TRBJ2-7; 8 bases fit TRBD1. This CDR3 comprises 14 residues. CDR1 and CDR2 from the germline V gene are SGHRS and YFSETQ. The V and J ends lost 1 base and 7 bases, in that order; junction bases with no gene match: 7. CDR3 nucleotides: TGCGCCAGCAGCTTGTATCAGGGGGCGAGGGAGCAGTACTTC. Protein product: CASSLYQGAREQYF.

The chain uses TRBV5-1 and TRBJ2-2, with 11 nucleotides matching TRBD2. J lost 7 bases, V lost 4 bases, and 21 bases had no gene match. Germline-derived CDR1 and CDR2 are SGHRS and YFSETQ. This CDR3 contains 20 residues. Written as DNA, the CDR3 is TGCGCCAGCAGCCCACCCGAACCGGGACTAGCGGCAAAAGGAGGCGGGGAGCTGTTTTTT. Residues: CASSPPEPGLAAKGGGELFF.

This CDR3 reads CASSIGNPGRGTDTQYF. CDR3 DNA: TGTGCCAGTAGTATAGGGAACCCGGGACGGGGCACAGATACGCAGTATTTT. The chain carries TRBV19 and TRBJ2-3; D could derive from TRBD1 or TRBD2 (5 bases each). The CDR3 has 17 amino acids. Looked up from germline, CDR1 is LNHDA and CDR2 is SQIVND (reference sequence). V shed 1 base and J shed 1 base, with 15 bases lying between them.

The chain has TRBV5-1 and TRBJ2-7; 8 bases align to TRBD1. Unmatched junction bases numbered 11, after V lost 0 bases and J lost 0 bases. Germline V gives CDR1 SGHRS, CDR2 YFSETQ. CDR3 length: 18 amino acids. The CDR3 nucleotides read TGCGCCAGCAGCTTGGCCACAGGGGGAATGAGAAGCTCCTACGAGCAGTACTTC. Its protein product is CASSLATGGMRSSYEQYF.

The genes are TRBV7-2 and TRBJ2-7; D not resolved. Germline V gene sequence: CDR1 SGHTA, CDR2 FQGNSA. CDR3 length: 12 residues. The V end was cut by 1 base, the J end by 4 bases, with 5 bases between. For the CDR3, the DNA is TGTGCCAGCAGCTTAGATTTGTACGAGCAGTACTTC. Its translation: CASSLDLYEQYF.

The CDR3 loop reads CASSFRTRDRSGANVLTF. The CDR3 DNA sequence: TGTGCCAGCAGCTTCCGGACACGTGACCGCTCTGGGGCCAACGTCCTGACTTTC. The chain links TRBV7-9 to TRBJ2-6, with a tentative D call TRBD1 (5 bases). The CDR3 consists of 18 residues. Looked up from germline, CDR1 is SEHNR and CDR2 is FQNEAQ (reference sequence). V was trimmed by 3 bases and J by 0 bases, leaving 15 bases between them.

The chain employs TRBV6-1 and TRBJ2-3; possibly TRBD2 for D (7 bases). The germline CDR1 and CDR2 sequences are MNHNS and SASEGT. This CDR3 has 14 amino acids. Trimming pared 6 bases from V and 4 bases from J, leaving 14 bases between. CDR3 loop: CASRLGGVPDTQYF. The CDR3 DNA reads TGTGCCAGCAGATTAGGGGGGGTCCCAGATACGCAGTATTTT.

The gene calls are TRBV19 and TRBJ1-2, with D uncertain. The germline gives CDR1 LNHDA, CDR2 SQIVND (reference sequence). CDR3 length: 12 residues. Trimming removed 5 bases at V and 6 bases at J, with 10 bases between. The chain's CDR3 is CASSSRPDGYTF. The CDR3 coding sequence is TGTGCCAGTAGTTCCCGTCCTGATGGCTACACCTTC.

The V gene is TRBV9, the J gene TRBJ1-3; no definite D call. This CDR3 contains 16 residues. V was clipped by 0 bases and J by 0 bases, with 10 bases between them. In germline, CDR1 is SGDLS, CDR2 YYNGEE. The CDR3 sequence is CASSVDASSSGNTIYF. DNA of the CDR3: TGTGCCAGCAGCGTAGACGCGTCTTCCTCTGGAAACACCATATATTTT.

The chain links TRBV14 to TRBJ2-7, with unresolved D. V lost 2 bases to trimming and J lost 6 bases, with 5 bases between them. Germline CDR1 is SGHDN and CDR2 is FVKESK. This CDR3 spans 11 amino acids. CDR3 loop: CASSQFGEQYF. In DNA, the CDR3 is TGTGCCAGCAGCCAATTTGGCGAGCAGTACTTC.

The chain employs TRBV7-9 and TRBJ1-2, with D unresolved. Trimming left V 1 base short and J 1 base short, with 10 bases between. Germline CDR1 SEHNR, CDR2 FQNEAQ (reference sequence). The CDR3 loop spans 15 amino acids. The CDR3: CASSLDGQVNYGYTF. The CDR3 DNA follows: TGTGCCAGCAGCTTAGATGGGCAGGTTAACTATGGCTACACCTTC.

The chain uses TRBV4-1 and TRBJ2-3, with 8 bases that match TRBD2. Germline V gene lookup returns CDR1 MGHRA and CDR2 YSYEKL. The CDR3 is made up of 16 amino acids. V dropped 2 bases and J dropped 0; count of bases not matched to a gene: 4. The CDR3 DNA is TGCGCCAGCAGCCAATTTCGGGGGGGGAGCACAGATACGCAGTATTTT. Translation: CASSQFRGGSTDTQYF.

The gene calls are TRBV5-4 and TRBJ2-5, with D possibly TRBD2 on 7 matching bases. The CDR3 length is 18 residues. V was trimmed by 1 base and J by 2 bases, leaving 21 bases between them. Germline V gene sequence: CDR1 SGHNT, CDR2 YYREEE (reference sequence). The CDR3 DNA sequence: TGTGCCAGCAGCTTGCCTGGGGGCGGGAGCAATCCTCAAGAGACCCAGTACTTC. This translates into CASSLPGGGSNPQETQYF.

This clone was counted a single time. J is TRBJ2-2 and V is TRBV14; 9 positions match TRBD2. Trimming removed 5 bases from V and 4 bases from J; junction bases left unmatched: 8. Germline V lookup: CDR1 SGHDN, CDR2 FVKESK. CDR3 size: 16 residues. The CDR3 loop is CASSNVLAGPTGELFF. CDR3 nucleotide sequence: TGTGCCAGCAGCAACGTTCTAGCGGGACCCACCGGGGAGCTGTTTTTT.

The V and J genes are TRBV10-2 and TRBJ1-1, with D unresolved. Germline CDR1 WSHSY, CDR2 SAAADI. The CDR3 is 12 residues long. V was shortened by 6 bases and J by 6 bases, with 11 bases between the two germline ends. The CDR3 loop reads CASSGISAEAFF. Written as DNA, the CDR3 is TGCGCCAGCAGCGGCATATCCGCTGAAGCTTTCTTT.

The chain couples TRBV27 to TRBJ2-1; 14 nucleotides line up with TRBD2. The CDR3 is 15 residues long. The V gene's germline CDR1 is MNHEY and CDR2 SMNVEV (reference sequence). Germline trimming cut 3 bases from V and 8 bases from J; bases unmatched to any gene: 3. The chain's CDR3 is CASSFGLAGGYEQFF. CDR3 DNA sequence: TGTGCCAGCAGTTTCGGACTAGCGGGGGGCTATGAGCAGTTCTTC.

V and J are TRBV29-1 and TRBJ2-4, with no clear D. The CDR3 has 11 residues. Trimming cost V 5 bases and J 3 bases, with 5 bases left between them. Germline loops: CDR1 SQVTM, CDR2 ANQGSEA. The CDR3 nucleotides read TGCAGCGTTAGCCACAAAAACATTCAGTACTTC. Translating it yields CSVSHKNIQYF.

The chain joins TRBV18 to TRBJ2-5, with D maybe TRBD2 (6 bases). V lost 3 bases, J lost 4 bases, and 15 bases lay in between. Germline CDR1 and CDR2: KGHSH and LQKENI. The CDR3 has 15 amino acids. The CDR3 region is CASSPGGAVGETQYF. In DNA, the CDR3 is TGTGCCAGCTCACCTGGAGGGGCCGTTGGAGAGACCCAGTACTTC.

The genes are TRBV28 and TRBJ1-4; TRBD1 aligns across 7 bases. There are 17 residues in the CDR3. The V and J ends lost 5 bases and 0 bases, in that order; junction bases with no gene match: 9. Germline-derived CDR1 and CDR2 are MDHEN and SYDVKM. This chain's CDR3 is CASSRDRSHATNEKLFF. The CDR3, as DNA: TGTGCCAGCAGTCGGGACAGAAGTCATGCAACTAATGAAAAACTGTTTTTT.

The chain uses TRBV18 and TRBJ1-1; tentative D call: TRBD1 (6 bases). V was shortened by 3 bases and J by 4 bases, with 9 bases between the two germline ends. Germline-derived CDR1 and CDR2 are KGHSH and LQKENI. The CDR3 is 13 residues long. The CDR3 DNA follows: TGTGCCAGCTCACCCGGACAGACCACTGAAGCTTTCTTT. Its translation: CASSPGQTTEAFF.

The rearrangement uses TRBV29-1 and TRBJ2-5; 14 bases align to TRBD2. J lost 1 base, V lost 6 bases, and 4 bases had no gene match. CDR1 SQVTM and CDR2 ANQGSEA come from the germline V gene. The CDR3 length is 15 residues. CDR3 sequence (DNA): TGCAGCGTAACCGGGACTAGCGGGGGCCAAGAGACCCAGTACTTC. Its translation is CSVTGTSGGQETQYF.

CDR3 protein: CASSSRGPGQPQHF. The CDR3 region has the DNA TGTGCCAGCAGTTCTAGGGGGCCTGGTCAGCCCCAGCATTTT. The chain combines TRBV28 with TRBJ1-5, with 7 bases that match TRBD1. There are 14 residues in the CDR3. Per the germline V gene, CDR1 is MDHEN and CDR2 is SYDVKM. J lost 6 bases, V lost 4 bases, and 6 bases had no gene match.